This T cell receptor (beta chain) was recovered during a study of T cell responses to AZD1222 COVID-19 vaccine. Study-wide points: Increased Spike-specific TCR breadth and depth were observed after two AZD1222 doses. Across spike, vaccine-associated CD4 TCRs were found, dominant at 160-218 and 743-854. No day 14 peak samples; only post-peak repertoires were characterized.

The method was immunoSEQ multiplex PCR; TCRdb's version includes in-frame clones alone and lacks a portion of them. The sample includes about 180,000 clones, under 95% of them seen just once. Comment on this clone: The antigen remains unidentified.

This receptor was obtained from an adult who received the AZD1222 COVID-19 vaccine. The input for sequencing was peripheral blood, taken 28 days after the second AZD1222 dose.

CDR3 region: CASSSVLAGVDGELFF. CDR3 nucleotide sequence: TGTGCCAGTAGTTCAGTTCTAGCGGGAGTCGACGGGGAGCTGTTTTTT. The chain couples TRBV19 to TRBJ2-2, with 10 bases aligning to TRBD2. The ends lost 5 bases at V and 7 bases at J; junction bases unmatched: 10. The CDR3 is 16 amino acids. Germline CDR1 is LNHDA and CDR2 is SQIVND (reference sequence).